One and the same sample provided the 15 T cell receptor beta chains below, sequenced in a study of OX40 agonist ivuxolimab in advanced cancers. Sequenced by immunoSEQ multiplex PCR; TCRdb stores in-frame clones only, minus some. The table lists tens of thousands of clones, nearly 90% of them singletons. Sequencing used CD4+ or CD8+ T cells sorted from blood, obtained in a trial of the OX40 agonist ivuxolimab. The receptors derive from an adult with an advanced solid tumor such as melanoma, head and neck, liver or kidney cancer.

This chain links TRBV6-6 with TRBJ1-1; unclear D gene. Trimming pared 7 bases from V and 6 bases from J, leaving 12 bases between. The CDR3 sequence is 12 residues long. The germline CDR1 and CDR2 sequences are MNHNY and SVGAGI (reference sequence). The CDR3 region has the DNA TGTGCCAGCACTTTGGGTACGGCTGAAGCTTTCTTT. Its translation is CASTLGTAEAFF.

The V and J genes are TRBV10-3 and TRBJ2-5; 7 bases fit TRBD2. The CDR3 length is 14 residues. After removal of 4 bases from V and 3 bases from J, the junction contained 5 bases not matched to a gene. Looked up from germline, CDR1 is ENHRY and CDR2 is SYGVKD. The CDR3 sequence: CAISVGRVEETQYF. In nucleotides, the CDR3 is TGTGCCATCAGTGTTGGGAGGGTAGAAGAGACCCAGTACTTC.

This clone was observed a few times. This rearrangement joins TRBV29-1 to TRBJ1-4; D is possibly TRBD1 (5 bases). Germline V gene sequence: CDR1 SQVTM, CDR2 ANQGSEA. CDR3 length: 13 amino acids. With 4 bases removed from V and 7 bases from J, the gap between germline ends came to 13 bases. CDR3 region: CSVGVGRGEKLFF. The CDR3 DNA sequence: TGCAGCGTTGGGGTAGGGAGGGGTGAAAAACTGTTTTTT.

This clone was detected only a few times. The V gene is TRBV6-5, the J gene TRBJ1-1; 7 nucleotides align to TRBD1. Germline V CDR1 and CDR2: MNHEY, SVGAGI. Losses at the gene ends were 6 bases for V and 6 bases for J; bases not matched to a gene: 7. This CDR3 is built from 13 residues. The CDR3 protein is CASSPDRAAEAFF. DNA for the CDR3: TGTGCCAGCAGCCCAGACAGGGCGGCTGAAGCTTTCTTT.

The chain recombines TRBV6-6 with TRBJ1-5; no firm D call. The CDR3 has 14 amino acids. The V gene lost 2 bases and the J gene lost 0 bases, with 5 bases spanning the gap. Looked up from germline, CDR1 is MNHNY and CDR2 is SVGAGI (reference sequence). CDR3 DNA: TGTGCCAGCAGTTACCCCCTTAGCAATCAGCCCCAGCATTTT. Encoded protein: CASSYPLSNQPQHF.

This clone was detected only a few times. This chain links TRBV5-4 with TRBJ2-1; D not resolved. The CDR3 has 15 residues. V was cut by 3 bases and J by 0 bases, with 10 bases left in between. Germline values: CDR1 SGHNT, CDR2 YYREEE (reference sequence). Here the CDR3 DNA reads TGTGCCAGCAGCTCAGACTCAAGCTCCTACAATGAGCAGTTCTTC. Encoded protein: CASSSDSSSYNEQFF.

V is TRBV7-8 and J is TRBJ2-6, with a weak D call TRBD2 (6 bases). V lost 5 bases and J 4 bases, leaving 12 bases between the germline ends. The CDR3 length is 15 residues. Germline V gene sequence: CDR1 SGHVS, CDR2 FQNEAQ. This CDR3 reads CASSQEGGGANVLTF. The CDR3 nucleotides are TGTGCCAGCAGCCAAGAGGGAGGAGGGGCCAACGTCCTGACTTTC.

The chain's CDR3 is CASSLDAGYSYEQYF. In DNA form, the CDR3 reads TGTGCCAGCAGCTTAGATGCAGGCTACTCCTACGAGCAGTACTTC. This chain links TRBV11-1 with TRBJ2-7, with D unresolved. This CDR3 contains 15 residues. CDR1 is SGHAT, CDR2 FQDESV, per germline (reference sequence). The germline V and J ends were trimmed by 1 base and 0 bases, with 10 bases remaining between them.

The rearrangement joins TRBV6-6 to TRBJ2-1; 8 bases align to TRBD2. The CDR3 is 15 amino acids. Germline assignment: CDR1 MNHNY and CDR2 SVGAGI (reference sequence). J was trimmed by 4 bases and V by 7 bases; bases with no gene match: 9. The CDR3 protein is CASTISGSGYNEQFF. In DNA, the CDR3 is TGTGCCAGCACCATCAGCGGGAGTGGTTACAATGAGCAGTTCTTC.

This clone was detected a few times. The chain couples TRBV4-2 to TRBJ1-1; D uncertain. V was cut by 2 bases and J by 1 base, with 11 bases left in between. Germline CDR1 and CDR2: LGHNA and YNFKEQ. The CDR3 extends over 15 amino acids. The CDR3 nucleotides are TGTGCCAGCAGCCAACACACCCGGGGGAACACTGAAGCTTTCTTT. This translates into CASSQHTRGNTEAFF.

The rearrangement joins TRBV10-3 to TRBJ1-5; 9 bases align to TRBD1. The CDR3 is 18 amino acids. The trim removed 5 bases at V and 1 base at J, leaving 12 bases unmatched. CDR1 is ENHRY and CDR2 is SYGVKD in the germline V gene. The CDR3 DNA is TGTGCCATCAGTCCCTCCGGGACAGGGTTAGGGAGCAATCAGCCCCAGCATTTT. As protein: CAISPSGTGLGSNQPQHF.

The gene calls are TRBV11-2 and TRBJ1-2, with TRBD1 as a possible D gene (5 bases). The CDR3 runs 13 residues. Per the germline V gene, CDR1 is SGHAT and CDR2 is FQNNGV. With 1 base removed from V and 4 bases from J, the gap between germline ends came to 7 bases. The CDR3 coding sequence is TGTGCCAGCAGCTTAGCCGGGGGCTATGGCTACACCTTC. Its translation: CASSLAGGYGYTF.

This rearrangement joins TRBV7-6 to TRBJ2-7; perhaps TRBD1 as D (6 bases). Germline V gene sequence: CDR1 SGHVS, CDR2 FNYEAQ. Trimming removed 1 base at V and 6 bases at J, with 16 bases between. This CDR3 has 15 residues. CDR3 sequence: CASSLEALRGAEQYF. For the CDR3, the DNA is TGTGCCAGCAGCTTAGAAGCTCTCAGGGGAGCCGAGCAGTACTTC. Full variable domain (rest looked up from reference TRBV7-6 and TRBJ2-7): GAGVSQSPRYKVTKRGQDVALRCDPISGHVSLYWYRQALGQGPEFLTYFNYEAQQDKSGLPNDRFSAERPEGSISTLTIQRTEQRDSAMYRCASSLEALRGAEQYFGPGTRLTVT.

V is TRBV5-6 and J is TRBJ1-6; D is ambiguous. This CDR3 comprises 16 residues. In germline, CDR1 is SGHDT, CDR2 YYEEEE. Trimming removed 3 bases at V and 2 bases at J, with 12 bases between. The CDR3 DNA is TGTGCCAGCAGCTGGGGTGCGGCCCCCTATAATTCACCCCTCCACTTT. Translating it yields CASSWGAAPYNSPLHF.

On this clone itself: One end of the junction does not line up with germline, which may come from a read error. The rearrangement uses TRBV7-7 and TRBJ2-1; 8 bases line up with TRBD1. Germline lookup yields CDR1 SSHAT and CDR2 FNYEAQ (reference sequence). The CDR3 is 15 residues long. Here the CDR3 reads CASSRDRGGNNEQFF. The CDR3 DNA reads TGTGCTAGCAGCCGCGACAGGGGTGGAAACAATGAGCAGTTCTTC.